This T cell receptor beta chain was sequenced during a study of vaccination effects on CD4 cells after COVID-19. The overall study: It was with about 10 IU/ml IL-2 and 10 ug/ml peptides that roughly 2.2 million PBMC per well were cultured.

Germline V CDR1 and CDR2: SGHTA, FQGNSA. The CDR3 has 15 amino acids. V gave up 4 bases and J gave up 1 base, with 14 bases separating them. Subsequent to 10 days of culture, CD4+ T cells were isolated. Participants received two doses of either the BNT162b2 or mRNA-1273 vaccine. Points on this clone: Its antigen is unknown.

This table comes from immunoSEQ multiplex PCR, and its TCRdb copy is limited to in-frame clones, with some not included. The profile shows 50,000 to 80,000 clones, approximately 79% of them singletons. Study-wide findings and caveats: Among infection- and vaccine-induced clones, marked clonal contraction occurred late after vaccination.

The sequencing used CD4+ T cells from PBMCs cultured without peptide, collected after COVID-19 vaccination. The sequence came from a human donor who received a COVID-19 vaccine. The chain has TRBV7-2 and TRBJ2-7; tentatively, D is TRBD2 (5 bases). For the CDR3, the DNA is TGTGCCAGCAGCTACAATCCACTAGGGTCCTACGAGCAGTACGTC. It specifies CASSYNPLGSYEQYV.